These 4 T cell receptor beta chains were sequenced from one sample in a study of T cells after yellow fever vaccination. TCRdb reprocessed the 5' RACE reads with MiXCR, giving one entry per CDR3 protein. The sample yields 230,000 or so distinct CDR3 sequences, about 3.9% seen once. Source: PBMCs, taken 15 days after the yellow fever booster vaccination. These receptors were collected from a man in his late teens or twenties who received the YFV17D yellow fever vaccine.

The chain links TRBV5-4 to TRBJ2-5, with unresolved D. CDR1 SGHNT and CDR2 YYREEE come from the germline V gene (reference sequence). This CDR3 is built from 13 residues. The V end lost 4 bases, the J end lost 4 bases, and 11 bases lay between the germline ends. The CDR3 sequence is CASSPAIRETQYF. CDR3 sequence (DNA): TGTGCCAGCAGCCCGGCTATCCGAGAGACCCAGTACTTC.

This clonotype was observed at least ten times. V usage is TRBV4-3 and J usage is TRBJ1-2; D ambiguous. The CDR3 sequence is 15 residues long. Germline lookup yields CDR1 LGHNA and CDR2 YSLEER. The ends were cut back, 0 bases at V and 5 bases at J, with 13 bases in the middle. The CDR3 spells CASSQDLSVTYGYTF. The CDR3 coding sequence is TGCGCCAGCAGCCAAGATCTGTCGGTAACATATGGCTACACCTTC.

The rearrangement links TRBV5-1 to TRBJ1-2; 7 nucleotides line up with TRBD1. The CDR3 is made up of 14 amino acids. The germline gives CDR1 SGHRS, CDR2 YFSETQ. V lost 3 bases and J lost 8; bases outside the gene matches: 10. CDR3: CASSSGQAAGGYTF. Here the CDR3 DNA reads TGCGCCAGCAGCTCTGGACAGGCCGCTGGAGGCTACACCTTC.

This clonotype came up many times. V and J are TRBV29-1 and TRBJ1-1; TRBD1 is a possible D gene (5 bases). V was trimmed by 0 bases and J by 3 bases, leaving 14 bases between them. Germline lookup yields CDR1 SQVTM and CDR2 ANQGSEA. The CDR3 sequence is 15 residues long. The CDR3 nucleotides read TGCAGCGTTGAAGATCCCCAGGGAATGGACACTGAAGCTTTCTTT. Translating gives CSVEDPQGMDTEAFF. The full variable domain, in which reference TRBV29-1 and TRBJ1-1 provide the parts outside the CDR3, is SAVISQKPSRDICQRGTSLTIQCQVDSQVTMMFWYRQQPGQSLTLIATANQGSEATYESGFVIDKFPISRPNLTFSTLTVSNMSPEDSSIYLCSVEDPQGMDTEAFFGQGTRLTVV.